Shown below are 3 T cell receptor beta chains from a single sample sequenced in a study of cytomegalovirus exposure and HLA in healthy donors (dated by TCRdb to 2015 to 2018). The library was produced with the immunoSEQ multiplex PCR assay. For the multiplex PCR, a mixture combining 60 forward primers for TCR Vbeta segments and 13 reverse primers for TCR Jbeta segments was used. The source is immuneACCESS, and TCRdb retained only in-frame sequences with V and J called. Part of the clones is not carried over; for the studies checked, unresolved V genes explain less than half of this, and the remainder is unexplained. The table for this sample lists 150,000 to 200,000 clones; 75% to 85% of them were counted only once. The ten largest make up approximately 13% of the sample. The specimen was PBMCs. These receptors all stem from a woman aged 50 to 60 in good health and CMV-seronegative.

The chain uses TRBV4-2 and TRBJ2-3, with 7 bases aligning to TRBD2. V lost 3 bases, J lost 5 bases, and 8 bases stayed unmatched. Germline CDR1 is LGHNA and CDR2 is YNFKEQ. This CDR3 has 15 amino acids. The CDR3 loop reads CASSQNVVAGDTQYF. CDR3 nucleotide sequence: TGTGCCAGCAGCCAGAATGTGGTAGCGGGAGATACGCAGTATTTT.

The V and J genes are TRBV5-1 and TRBJ2-3, with 9 nucleotides matching TRBD1. The germline V gene encodes CDR1 SGHRS and CDR2 YFSETQ. CDR3 length: 16 residues. Trimming at V came to 4 bases and at J to 2 bases, leaving 8 bases not matched to a gene. The CDR3 bases are TGCGCCAGCAGCCTTAGTACAGGGGGCACCACAGATACGCAGTATTTT. It yields the protein CASSLSTGGTTDTQYF.

The chain links TRBV7-2 to TRBJ2-7; D uncertain. Germline V gene sequence: CDR1 SGHTA, CDR2 FQGNSA. The CDR3 runs to 11 residues. Deletions cut 5 bases from V and 3 bases from J, with 5 bases between. CDR3 nucleotide sequence: TGTGCCAGCAGCCCCTACTACGAGCAGTACTTC. Amino acid sequence: CASSPYYEQYF.